This entry concerns a single T cell receptor beta chain. Its specificity is not known. The data are from a study of beta chain features in type 1 diabetes. Study results and caveats: Moderate yet significant TCRB CDR3 shortening was seen in Type 1 diabetes patients in all four CD4+ subsets.

TCRB transcripts that were expressed got sequenced, as all of the isolated RNA had been reverse transcribed. The data were produced by immunoSEQ multiplex PCR, yet TCRdb's version contains in-frame clones alone and is incomplete. The sample includes 310,000 or so clones, 9.3% of them seen just once. Germline values: CDR1 SGHDN, CDR2 FVKESK. This CDR3 contains 14 residues. Trimming cost V 1 base and J 2 bases, with 7 bases left between them. The source of this sequence is a man aged 25 to 40 with type 1 diabetes. Sequenced: central memory CD4+ T cells from blood. This rearrangement joins TRBV14 to TRBJ2-3; D not resolved. CDR3 coding DNA: TGTGCCAGCAGCCAAGTTCAGCTCACAGATACGCAGTATTTT. Its translation is CASSQVQLTDTQYF.